The 5 T cell receptor beta chains presented below share a single source sample, sequenced in a study of shared clonotypes between healthy human individuals. CD45RO-negative, CCR7-positively selected cells formed the naive CD8 fraction, excluding terminally differentiated effector memory CD45RA+ cells. Repertoires were generated with immunoSEQ multiplex PCR, while TCRdb's copy carries only in-frame clones and drops some. This table has roughly 2.1 million clones, 90% to 95% appearing once. The material sequenced was naive CD8+ T cells from PBMCs. The source is a man aged 18 to 30 in good health. Some clones in this sample may be carry-over from other donors' samples.

The CDR3 DNA reads TGTGCCAGCAGCTCCCGTATAGACACCGGGGAGCTGTTTTTT. It translates to CASSSRIDTGELFF. V is TRBV11-3 and J is TRBJ2-2; D ambiguous. V lost 4 bases to trimming and J lost 3 bases, with 9 bases between them. CDR1 is SGHNT, CDR2 YENEEA, per germline. The CDR3 consists of 14 residues.

The rearrangement links TRBV4-1 to TRBJ2-7; 10 bases agree with TRBD2. Germline CDR1 and CDR2: MGHRA and YSYEKL. The CDR3 covers 16 residues. V trimming: 0 bases; J trimming: 2 bases; junction bases outside the gene matches: 4. The CDR3 region has the DNA TGCGCCAGCAGCCAAGACCTAGCGGGGGCCCCCTACGAGCAGTACTTC. This encodes CASSQDLAGAPYEQYF.

This chain joins TRBV29-1 and TRBJ2-5; 7 nucleotides match TRBD2. This CDR3 has 14 residues. The V and J ends lost 4 bases and 2 bases, in that order; junction bases with no gene match: 7. Germline loops: CDR1 SQVTM, CDR2 ANQGSEA. This CDR3 reads CSVGEGYRQETQYF. CDR3 in DNA: TGCAGCGTTGGGGAGGGGTATAGGCAAGAGACCCAGTACTTC.

The chain links TRBV28 to TRBJ1-2, with D unresolved. V was pared by 2 bases and J by 2 bases, with 12 bases between. CDR1 and CDR2 (germline): MDHEN, SYDVKM. The CDR3 spans 15 residues. The CDR3 bases are TGTGCCAGCAGTTTACCGGTCGGACCGAACTATGGCTACACCTTC. Translation: CASSLPVGPNYGYTF.

V gene TRBV6-6 combines with J gene TRBJ2-1; 10 bases are shared with TRBD2. The germline V gene encodes CDR1 MNHNY and CDR2 SVGAGI (reference sequence). J lost 7 bases, V lost 5 bases, and 8 bases had no gene match. The CDR3 runs to 15 residues. CDR3 residues: CASSVSGRALNEQFF. DNA of the CDR3: TGTGCCAGCAGTGTCAGCGGGAGGGCCTTAAATGAGCAGTTCTTC.